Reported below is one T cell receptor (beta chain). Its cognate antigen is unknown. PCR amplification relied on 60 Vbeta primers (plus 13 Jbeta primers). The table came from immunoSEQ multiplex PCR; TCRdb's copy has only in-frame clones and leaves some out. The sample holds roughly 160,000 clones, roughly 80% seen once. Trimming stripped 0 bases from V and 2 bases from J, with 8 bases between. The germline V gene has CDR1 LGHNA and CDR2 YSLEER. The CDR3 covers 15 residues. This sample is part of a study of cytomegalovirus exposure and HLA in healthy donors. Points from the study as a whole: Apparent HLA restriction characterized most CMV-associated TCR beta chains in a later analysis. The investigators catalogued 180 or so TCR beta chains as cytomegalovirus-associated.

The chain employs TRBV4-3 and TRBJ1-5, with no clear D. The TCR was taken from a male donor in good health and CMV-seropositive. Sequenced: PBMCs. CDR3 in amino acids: CASSQDGEGNQPQHF. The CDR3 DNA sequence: TGCGCCAGCAGCCAAGATGGGGAGGGCAATCAGCCCCAGCATTTT.